This T cell receptor beta chain was captured in a study of blood T cell repertoires in COVID-19. Study-wide background: In each case, the material was cDNA or gDNA derived from T cells, B-cell-depleted T cells, or PBMCs.

In the original analysis: Reference gene primer amplification in the assay estimated nucleated cell counts. Assay used: immunoSEQ multiplex PCR; TCRdb lists only in-frame clones, some missing. V and J calls plus clone size are reproduced from that table; the DNA served to infer D and trimming. The sample yields around 50,000 clones, about 90% seen once. Germline lookup yields CDR1 MNHEY and CDR2 SVGAGI. This CDR3 spans 13 amino acids. Germline trimming cut 6 bases from V and 2 bases from J; bases unmatched to any gene: 4. What was sequenced was peripheral blood. The source of this sequence is an older man with active COVID-19. The chain links TRBV6-5 to TRBJ2-7; 7 bases are a match to TRBD1. The CDR3: CASSRDSPYEQYF. The CDR3, as DNA: TGTGCCAGCAGCCGGGACAGCCCCTACGAGCAGTACTTC.